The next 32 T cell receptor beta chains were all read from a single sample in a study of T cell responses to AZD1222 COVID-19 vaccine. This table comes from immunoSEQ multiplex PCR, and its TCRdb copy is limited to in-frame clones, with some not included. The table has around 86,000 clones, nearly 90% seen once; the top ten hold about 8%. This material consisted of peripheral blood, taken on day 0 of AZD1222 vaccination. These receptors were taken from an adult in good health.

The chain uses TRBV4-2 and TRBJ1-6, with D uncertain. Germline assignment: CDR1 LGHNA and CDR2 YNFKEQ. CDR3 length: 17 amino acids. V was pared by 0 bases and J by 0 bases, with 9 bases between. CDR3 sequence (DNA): TGTGCCAGCAGCCAAGATCTTCCGCTCTCCTATAATTCACCCCTCCACTTT. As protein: CASSQDLPLSYNSPLHF.

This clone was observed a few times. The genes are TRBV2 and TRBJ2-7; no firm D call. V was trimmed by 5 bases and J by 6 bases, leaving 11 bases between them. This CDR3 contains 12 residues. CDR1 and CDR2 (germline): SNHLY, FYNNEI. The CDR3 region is CASSIGPAEQYF. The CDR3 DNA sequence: TGTGCCAGCAGTATCGGACCGGCCGAGCAGTACTTC.

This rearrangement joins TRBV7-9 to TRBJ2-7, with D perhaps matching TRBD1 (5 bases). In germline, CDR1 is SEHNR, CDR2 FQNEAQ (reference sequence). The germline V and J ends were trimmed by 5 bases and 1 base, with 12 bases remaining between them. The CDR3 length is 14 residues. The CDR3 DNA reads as TGTGCCAGCAGCCAGGACACGCTTTCCTACGAGCAGTACTTC. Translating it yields CASSQDTLSYEQYF. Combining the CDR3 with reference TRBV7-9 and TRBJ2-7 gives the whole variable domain DTGVSQNPRHKITKRGQNVTFRCDPISEHNRLYWYRQTLGQGPEFLTYFQNEAQLEKSRLLSDRFSAERPKGSFSTLEIQRTEQGDSAMYLCASSQDTLSYEQYFGPGTRLTVT.

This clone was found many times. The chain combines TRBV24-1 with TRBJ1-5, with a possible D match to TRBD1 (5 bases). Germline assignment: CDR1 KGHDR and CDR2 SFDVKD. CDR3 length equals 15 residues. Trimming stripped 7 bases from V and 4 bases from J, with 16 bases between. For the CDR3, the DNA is TGTGCCACCAGGCCAGGAGCGAAGGGGAATCAGCCCCAGCATTTT. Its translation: CATRPGAKGNQPQHF.

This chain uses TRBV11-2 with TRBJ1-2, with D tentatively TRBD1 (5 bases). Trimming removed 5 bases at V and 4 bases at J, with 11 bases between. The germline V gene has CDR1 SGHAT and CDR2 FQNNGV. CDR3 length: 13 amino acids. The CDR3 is CASSGQFGYGYTF. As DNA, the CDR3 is TGTGCCAGCAGCGGACAATTTGGCTATGGCTACACCTTC.

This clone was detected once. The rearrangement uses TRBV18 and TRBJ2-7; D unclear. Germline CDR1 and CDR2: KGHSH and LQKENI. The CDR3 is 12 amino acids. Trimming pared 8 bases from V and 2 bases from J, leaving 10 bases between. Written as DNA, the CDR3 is TGTGCCAGCGGCCCACGGGCCTACGAGCAGTACTTC. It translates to CASGPRAYEQYF.

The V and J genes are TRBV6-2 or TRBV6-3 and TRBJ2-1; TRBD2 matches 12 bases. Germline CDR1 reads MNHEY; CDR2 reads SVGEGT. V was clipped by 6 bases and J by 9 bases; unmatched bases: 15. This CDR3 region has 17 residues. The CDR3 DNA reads TGTGCCAGCAGCCTCCTAGTTCTAGCGGGGGGGCCCGTTGAGCAGTTCTTC. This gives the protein CASSLLVLAGGPVEQFF.

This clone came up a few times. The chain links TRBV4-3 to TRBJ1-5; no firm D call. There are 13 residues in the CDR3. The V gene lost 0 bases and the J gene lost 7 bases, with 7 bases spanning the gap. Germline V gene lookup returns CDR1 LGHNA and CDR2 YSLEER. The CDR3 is CASSQDVGQPQHF. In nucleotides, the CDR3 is TGCGCCAGCAGCCAAGATGTGGGCCAGCCCCAGCATTTT.

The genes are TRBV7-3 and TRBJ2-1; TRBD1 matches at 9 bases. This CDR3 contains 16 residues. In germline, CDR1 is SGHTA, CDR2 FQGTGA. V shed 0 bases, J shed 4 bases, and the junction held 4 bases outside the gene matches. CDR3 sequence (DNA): TGTGCCAGCAGCTTAACCTCGGACAGGGGATACAATGAGCAGTTCTTC. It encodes CASSLTSDRGYNEQFF.

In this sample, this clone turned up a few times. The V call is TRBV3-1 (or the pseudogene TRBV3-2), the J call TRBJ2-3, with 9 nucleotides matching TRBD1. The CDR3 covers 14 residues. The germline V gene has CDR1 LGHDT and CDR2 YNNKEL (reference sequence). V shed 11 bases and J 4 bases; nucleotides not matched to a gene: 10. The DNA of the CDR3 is TGTGCCTACAGGGGGCGCAGGCCCCCAGATACGCAGTATTTT. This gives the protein CAYRGRRPPDTQYF.

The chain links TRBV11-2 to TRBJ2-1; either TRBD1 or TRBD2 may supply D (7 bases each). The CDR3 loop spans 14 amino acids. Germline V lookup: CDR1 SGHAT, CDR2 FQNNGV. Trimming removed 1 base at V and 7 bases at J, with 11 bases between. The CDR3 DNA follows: TGTGCCAGCAGCTTAGTCAGGGGGGGGAATGAGCAGTTCTTC. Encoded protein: CASSLVRGGNEQFF.

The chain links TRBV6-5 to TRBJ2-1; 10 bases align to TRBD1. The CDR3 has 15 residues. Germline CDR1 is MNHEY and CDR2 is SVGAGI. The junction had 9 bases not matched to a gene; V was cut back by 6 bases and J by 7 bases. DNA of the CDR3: TGTGCCAGCAGACACACAAGGACAGGGGGGAATGAGCAGTTCTTC. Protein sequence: CASRHTRTGGNEQFF.

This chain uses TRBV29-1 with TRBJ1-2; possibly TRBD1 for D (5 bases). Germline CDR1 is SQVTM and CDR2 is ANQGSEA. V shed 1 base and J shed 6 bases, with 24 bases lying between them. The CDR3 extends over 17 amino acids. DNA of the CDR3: TGCAGCGTTGAAGGAGGGGTCCGCCCACTGGACCCCCATGGCTACACCTTC. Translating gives CSVEGGVRPLDPHGYTF.

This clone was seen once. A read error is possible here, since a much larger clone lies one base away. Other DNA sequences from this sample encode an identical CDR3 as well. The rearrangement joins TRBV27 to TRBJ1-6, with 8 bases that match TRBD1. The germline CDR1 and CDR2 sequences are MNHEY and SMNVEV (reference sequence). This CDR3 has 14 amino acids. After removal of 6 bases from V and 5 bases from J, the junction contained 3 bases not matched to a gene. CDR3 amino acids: CASRTGVNNSPLHF. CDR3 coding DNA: TGTGCCAGCAGGACAGGGGTTAATAATTCACCCCTCCACTTT.

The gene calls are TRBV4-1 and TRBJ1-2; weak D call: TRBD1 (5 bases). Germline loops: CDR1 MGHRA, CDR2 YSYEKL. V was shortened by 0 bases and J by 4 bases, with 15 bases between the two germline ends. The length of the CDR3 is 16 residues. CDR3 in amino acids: CASSQDVSGAGYGYTF. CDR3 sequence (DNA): TGCGCCAGCAGCCAAGATGTCTCCGGGGCAGGCTATGGCTACACCTTC.

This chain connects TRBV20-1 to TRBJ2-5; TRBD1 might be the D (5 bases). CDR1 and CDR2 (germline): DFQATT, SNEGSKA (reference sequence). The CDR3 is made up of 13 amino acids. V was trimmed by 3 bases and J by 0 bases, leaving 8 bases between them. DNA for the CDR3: TGCAGTGCTAGTTCAGGGAACCAAGAGACCCAGTACTTC. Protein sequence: CSASSGNQETQYF.

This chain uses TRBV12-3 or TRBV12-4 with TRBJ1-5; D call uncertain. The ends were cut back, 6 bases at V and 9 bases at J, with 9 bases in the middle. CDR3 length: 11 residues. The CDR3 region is CASRLRGPQHF. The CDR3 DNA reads TGTGCCAGCAGACTCCGTGGGCCCCAGCATTTT.

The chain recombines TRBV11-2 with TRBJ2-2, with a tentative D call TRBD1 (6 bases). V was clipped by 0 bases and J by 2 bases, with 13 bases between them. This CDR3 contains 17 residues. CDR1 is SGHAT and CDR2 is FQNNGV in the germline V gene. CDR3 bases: TGTGCCAGCAGCTTAGAGGTGGGGGCGGTTAACACCGGGGAGCTGTTTTTT. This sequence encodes CASSLEVGAVNTGELFF. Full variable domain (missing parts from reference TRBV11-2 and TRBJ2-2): EAGVAQSPRYKIIEKRQSVAFWCNPISGHATLYWYQQILGQGPKLLIQFQNNGVVDDSQLPKDRFSAERLKGVDSTLKIQPAKLEDSAVYLCASSLEVGAVNTGELFFGEGSRLTVL.

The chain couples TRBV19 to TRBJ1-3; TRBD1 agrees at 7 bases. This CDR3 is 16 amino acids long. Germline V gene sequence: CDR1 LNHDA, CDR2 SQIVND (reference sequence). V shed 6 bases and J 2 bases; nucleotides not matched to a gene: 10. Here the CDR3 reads CASRGSSTGPGNTIYF. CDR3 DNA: TGTGCCAGTAGGGGATCATCGACAGGGCCTGGAAACACCATATATTTT.

The DNA of the CDR3 is TGTGCCAGCAGTTTGGTGAGAGTGAGGGGGCGAAGCTATGGCTACACCTTC. Translation: CASSLVRVRGRSYGYTF. V usage is TRBV6-2 or TRBV6-3 and J usage is TRBJ1-2, with TRBD1 matching 7 bases. There are 17 residues in the CDR3. J lost 4 bases, V lost 4 bases, and 15 bases had no gene match. The germline CDR1 and CDR2 sequences are MNHEY and SVGEGT.

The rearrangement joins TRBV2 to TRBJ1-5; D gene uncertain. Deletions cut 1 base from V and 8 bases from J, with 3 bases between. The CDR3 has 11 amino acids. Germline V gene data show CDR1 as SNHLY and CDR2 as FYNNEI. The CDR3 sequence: CASSEGEPQHF. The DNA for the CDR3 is TGTGCCAGCAGTGAAGGGGAGCCCCAGCATTTT. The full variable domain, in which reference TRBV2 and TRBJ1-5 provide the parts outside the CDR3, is EPEVTQTPSHQVTQMGQEVILRCVPISNHLYFYWYRQILGQKVEFLVSFYNNEISEKSEIFDDQFSVERPDGSNFTLKIRSTKLEDSAMYFCASSEGEPQHFGDGTRLSIL.

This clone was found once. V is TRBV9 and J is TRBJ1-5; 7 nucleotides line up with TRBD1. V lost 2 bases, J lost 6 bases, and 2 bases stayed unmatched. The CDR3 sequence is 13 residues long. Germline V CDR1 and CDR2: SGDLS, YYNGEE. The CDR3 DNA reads TGTGCCAGCAGCGTTACAGGGGTTCAGCCCCAGCATTTT. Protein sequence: CASSVTGVQPQHF.

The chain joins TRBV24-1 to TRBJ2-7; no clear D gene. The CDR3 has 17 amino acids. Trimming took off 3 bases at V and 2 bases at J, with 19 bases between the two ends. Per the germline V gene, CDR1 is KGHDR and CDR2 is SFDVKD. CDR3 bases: TGTGCCACCAGTGATGTGACCCACGCCTCACGCACCTACGAGCAGTACTTC. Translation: CATSDVTHASRTYEQYF.

CDR3 coding DNA: TGTGCCAGCTCACCAAGGCGGAACACCGGGGAGCTGTTTTTT. Translation: CASSPRRNTGELFF. The V gene is TRBV18, the J gene TRBJ2-2, with D unresolved. The V end was cut by 2 bases, the J end by 1 base, with 5 bases between. Germline V gene data show CDR1 as KGHSH and CDR2 as LQKENI. CDR3 length equals 14 residues.

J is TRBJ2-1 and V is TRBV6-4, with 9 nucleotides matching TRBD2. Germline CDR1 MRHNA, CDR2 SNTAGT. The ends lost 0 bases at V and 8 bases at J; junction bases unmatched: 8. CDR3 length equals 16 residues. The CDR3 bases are TGTGCCAGCAGTGACTCTCCGGCGGGGGGGCGCTATGAGCAGTTCTTC. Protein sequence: CASSDSPAGGRYEQFF.

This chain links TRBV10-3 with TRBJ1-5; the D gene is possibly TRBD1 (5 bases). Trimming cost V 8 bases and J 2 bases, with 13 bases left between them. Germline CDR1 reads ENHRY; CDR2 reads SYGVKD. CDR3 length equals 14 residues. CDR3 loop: CAIRGGEGNQPQHF. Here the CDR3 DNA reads TGTGCCATCCGTGGGGGGGAGGGCAATCAGCCCCAGCATTTT.

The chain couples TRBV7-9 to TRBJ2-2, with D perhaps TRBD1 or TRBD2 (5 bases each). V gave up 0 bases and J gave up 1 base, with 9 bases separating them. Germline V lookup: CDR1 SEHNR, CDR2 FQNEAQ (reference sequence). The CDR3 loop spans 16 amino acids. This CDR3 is CASSLAGERNTGELFF. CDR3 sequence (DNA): TGTGCCAGCAGCTTAGCGGGGGAGAGGAACACCGGGGAGCTGTTTTTT.

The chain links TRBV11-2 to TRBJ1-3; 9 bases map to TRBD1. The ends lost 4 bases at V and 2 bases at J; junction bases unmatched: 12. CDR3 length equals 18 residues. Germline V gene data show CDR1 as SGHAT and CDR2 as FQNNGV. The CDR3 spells CASSWGQGRFHTGNTIYF. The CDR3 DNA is TGTGCCAGCAGCTGGGGACAGGGCCGGTTTCATACTGGAAACACCATATATTTT.

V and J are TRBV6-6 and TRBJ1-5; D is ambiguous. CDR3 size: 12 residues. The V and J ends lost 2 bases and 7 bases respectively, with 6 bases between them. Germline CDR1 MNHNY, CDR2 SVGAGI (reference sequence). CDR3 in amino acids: CASSYEDQPQHF. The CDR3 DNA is TGTGCCAGCAGTTACGAGGACCAGCCCCAGCATTTT.

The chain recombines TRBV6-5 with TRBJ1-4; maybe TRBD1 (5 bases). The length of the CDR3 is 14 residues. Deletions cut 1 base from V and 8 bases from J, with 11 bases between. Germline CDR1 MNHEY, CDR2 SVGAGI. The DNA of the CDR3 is TGTGCCAGCAGTTACTTAGGGGATGGGGAAAAACTGTTTTTT. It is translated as CASSYLGDGEKLFF.

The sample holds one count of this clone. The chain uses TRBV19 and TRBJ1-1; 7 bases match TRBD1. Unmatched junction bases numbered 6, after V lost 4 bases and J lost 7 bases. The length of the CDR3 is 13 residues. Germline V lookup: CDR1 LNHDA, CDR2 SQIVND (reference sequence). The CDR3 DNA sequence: TGTGCCAGTAGTAATAGGGGGCGAAGTGAAGCTTTCTTT. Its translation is CASSNRGRSEAFF.

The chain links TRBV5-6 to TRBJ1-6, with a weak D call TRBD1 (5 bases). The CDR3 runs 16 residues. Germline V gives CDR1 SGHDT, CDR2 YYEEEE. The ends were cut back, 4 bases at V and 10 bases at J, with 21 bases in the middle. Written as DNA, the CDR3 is TGTGCCAGCAGCCCAAGGCCGTTAGGGGAGGGATCACCCCTCCACTTT. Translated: CASSPRPLGEGSPLHF.